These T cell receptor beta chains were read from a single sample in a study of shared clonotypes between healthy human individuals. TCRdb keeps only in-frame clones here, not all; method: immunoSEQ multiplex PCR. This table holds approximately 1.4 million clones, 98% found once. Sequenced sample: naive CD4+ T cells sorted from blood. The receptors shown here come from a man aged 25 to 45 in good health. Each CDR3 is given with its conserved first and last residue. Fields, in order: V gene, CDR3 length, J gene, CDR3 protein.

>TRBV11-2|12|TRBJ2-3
CASSPSTDTQYF
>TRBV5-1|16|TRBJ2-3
CASSPGLRPSTDTQYF
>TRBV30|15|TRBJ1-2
CAWSRLDRENYGYTF
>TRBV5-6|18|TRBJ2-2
CASSFWASGSGNTGELFF
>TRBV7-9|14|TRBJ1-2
CASSPRWAPYGYTF
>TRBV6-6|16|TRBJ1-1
CASTHGAVKMNTEAFF
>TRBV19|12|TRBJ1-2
CASSSGSSGYTF
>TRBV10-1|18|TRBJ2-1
CASSESPRPGGADNEQFF
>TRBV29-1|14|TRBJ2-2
CSVAYGANTGELFF
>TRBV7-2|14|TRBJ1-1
CASSPGGSNTEAFF
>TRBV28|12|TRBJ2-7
CASSLVGYEQYF